Presented here are 18 T cell receptor beta chains from one specimen sequenced in a study of blood T cells in healthy people across ages. Next came a second PCR, run for roughly 6 to 11 cycles, which used a sample-barcoded 5' primer along with a J-beta primer mix. TCRdb re-derived calls from the 5' RACE reads in MiXCR, one entry per CDR3 protein. Of some 1.4 million distinct CDR3 sequences in the sample, about 43% were seen once. The sequencing input was blood. The receptors stem from a woman aged 18-30 years in good health.

This clonotype was counted a few times. The CDR3 DNA reads TGCAGCGTTATACGCCCCGGGGACTATGGCTACACCTTC. Its protein product is CSVIRPGDYGYTF. This chain uses TRBV29-1 with TRBJ1-2, with no clear D. Trimming cost V 5 bases and J 3 bases, with 13 bases left between them. Per germline, CDR1 SQVTM and CDR2 ANQGSEA. The CDR3 has 13 amino acids.

This clonotype was recorded many times. The chain has TRBV7-2 and TRBJ2-1; D unclear. Germline loops: CDR1 SGHTA, CDR2 FQGNSA. V lost 10 bases to trimming and J lost 0 bases, with 13 bases between them. There are 14 residues in the CDR3. The CDR3 sequence: CATLSRSSYNEQFF. CDR3 nucleotide sequence: TGTGCCACCCTTTCTAGGAGCTCCTACAATGAGCAGTTCTTC.

This clonotype showed up just a few times. The chain links TRBV7-2 to TRBJ2-2; 9 nucleotides agree with TRBD2. This CDR3 comprises 16 residues. Germline V gives CDR1 SGHTA, CDR2 FQGNSA. The V and J ends lost 0 bases and 4 bases, in that order; junction bases with no gene match: 3. This CDR3 is CASSLAISGGTGELFF. Written as DNA, the CDR3 is TGTGCCAGCAGCTTAGCGATTAGCGGGGGCACCGGGGAGCTGTTTTTT.

The chain joins TRBV12-3 or TRBV12-4 to TRBJ2-3; possibly TRBD2 for D (7 bases). CDR3 length equals 14 residues. Trimming left V 5 bases short and J 6 bases short, with 15 bases between. CDR3 nucleotide sequence: TGTGCCAGCAGTGTGTCGGGGGGCGGTGATACGCAGTATTTT. Residues: CASSVSGGGDTQYF.

This clonotype turned up a few times. The V gene is TRBV25-1, the J gene TRBJ1-2, with no clear D. Per the germline V gene, CDR1 is MGHDK and CDR2 is SYGVNS. The CDR3 spans 14 residues. The V end lost 1 base, the J end lost 8 bases, and 14 bases lay between the germline ends. CDR3 in amino acids: CASSELAATRGYTF. The CDR3 nucleotides are TGTGCCAGCAGTGAATTGGCGGCCACTCGCGGCTACACCTTC.

The gene calls are TRBV12-5 and TRBJ2-1; 9 bases fit TRBD2. Germline assignment: CDR1 LGHNT and CDR2 FRNRAP. Trimming at V came to 6 bases and at J to 0 bases, leaving 3 bases not matched to a gene. The CDR3 consists of 15 residues. Written as DNA, the CDR3 is TGTGCTAGTGGGATAGCGGGGGCCTCCTACAATGAGCAGTTCTTC. It translates to CASGIAGASYNEQFF.

This chain connects TRBV6-5 to TRBJ1-1, with D hard to call. The CDR3 is 15 amino acids. V shed 2 bases and J shed 0 bases, with 10 bases lying between them. Germline CDR1 is MNHEY and CDR2 is SVGAGI. Written as DNA, the CDR3 is TGTGCCAGCAGTTACAGTGGAAGGTTGAACACTGAAGCTTTCTTT. Its protein product is CASSYSGRLNTEAFF.

This clonotype occurred a few times. J is TRBJ2-1 and V is TRBV24-1; D gene uncertain. This CDR3 contains 12 residues. From germline, CDR1 is KGHDR and CDR2 SFDVKD. Trimming removed 6 bases at V and 3 bases at J, with 5 bases between. CDR3 in amino acids: CATSSLYNEQFF. The DNA for the CDR3 is TGTGCCACCAGTTCACTCTACAATGAGCAGTTCTTC.

This clonotype was counted a few times. The gene calls are TRBV6-1 and TRBJ2-3, with D unclear. V dropped 0 bases and J dropped 0 bases, with 16 bases sitting between them. Germline loops: CDR1 MNHNS, CDR2 SASEGT. The CDR3 length is 18 residues. The CDR3 bases are TGTGCCAGCAGTGAAGCTAGGATTCGCCTTCCTAGCACAGATACGCAGTATTTT. It codes for CASSEARIRLPSTDTQYF.

This clonotype was detected only a few times. The genes are TRBV29-1 and TRBJ2-7; 10 positions agree with TRBD2. This CDR3 has 16 amino acids. Germline loops: CDR1 SQVTM, CDR2 ANQGSEA. V was pared by 3 bases and J by 2 bases, with 10 bases of the junction left unmatched. This chain's CDR3 is CSVEKRVAGGAYEQYF. The DNA of the CDR3 is TGCAGCGTTGAGAAAAGGGTAGCGGGGGGAGCCTACGAGCAGTACTTC.

The CDR3 DNA reads TGTGCCAGCAGCTACAGCGGGGGGGTCAACGAGCAGTACTTC. This codes for CASSYSGGVNEQYF. This chain joins TRBV7-6 and TRBJ2-7, with 10 bases fitting TRBD2. Germline V lookup: CDR1 SGHVS, CDR2 FNYEAQ. The CDR3 is made up of 14 amino acids. The V gene end was trimmed by 4 bases and the J gene end by 5 bases; junction bases not matched to a gene: 5.

This clonotype was counted a few times. The chain uses TRBV4-2 and TRBJ2-7, with TRBD2 matching 7 bases. Germline loops: CDR1 LGHNA, CDR2 YNFKEQ. This CDR3 contains 15 residues. V lost 0 bases to trimming and J lost 11 bases; unmatched junction nucleotides: 13. CDR3 in DNA: TGTGCCAGCAGCCAAGAAGCCAGGGAGCAGGGAGGGAAGTACTTC. It encodes CASSQEAREQGGKYF.

Details on this clonotype: A junction boundary mismatches the germline segment, possibly from a read error. This chain links TRBV14 with TRBJ1-2; D gene ambiguous. The germline gives CDR1 SGHDN, CDR2 FVKESK. CDR3 size: 14 residues. CDR3 coding DNA: TGTGCCAGCGCCCGCGGCCCAGGAACCTATGGTTACACCTTC. Its protein is CASARGPGTYGYTF.

J is TRBJ2-5 and V is TRBV20-1; possibly TRBD2 for D (6 bases). The J call could be wrong; TRBJ2-7 is a better fit for the DNA end. CDR1 DFQATT and CDR2 SNEGSKA come from the germline V gene (reference sequence). The CDR3 spans 14 residues. The CDR3 loop is CNTLGLRGPYEQYF. The CDR3 DNA is TGCAATACCCTGGGACTCAGAGGCCCCTACGAGCAGTACTTC.

This sequence joins TRBV24-1 and TRBJ2-3; D is possibly TRBD1 or TRBD2 (5 bases each). Germline V gene data show CDR1 as KGHDR and CDR2 as SFDVKD. V was cut by 9 bases and J by 7 bases, with 16 bases left in between. CDR3 length: 13 residues. CDR3 in DNA: TGTGCCACCGAGGGACCCGCGGCCAATACGCAGTATTTT. Protein: CATEGPAANTQYF.

This clonotype was seen only a few times. The V call is TRBV28, the J call TRBJ2-5, with 12 bases identical to TRBD2. Judging by the DNA end, TRBJ2-7 fits better; the J call may be wrong. The CDR3 totals 16 residues. Germline V gene sequence: CDR1 MDHEN, CDR2 SYDVKM. The CDR3 nucleotides are TGTGCCAGCAGTTGGACTAGCGGGGATAAAACTTACGAGCAGTACTTC. Translating it yields CASSWTSGDKTYEQYF.

V is TRBV29-1 and J is TRBJ2-1; either TRBD1 or TRBD2 may supply D (6 bases each). Germline V lookup: CDR1 SQVTM, CDR2 ANQGSEA. Trimming pared 6 bases from V and 0 bases from J, leaving 15 bases between. The length of the CDR3 is 15 residues. The CDR3 DNA reads as TGCAGCGTGGGTACGGGGGCGAACTCCTACAATGAGCAGTTCTTC. Amino acids: CSVGTGANSYNEQFF.

This clonotype was seen more than once but under ten times. The rearrangement joins TRBV5-1 to TRBJ1-1; perhaps TRBD1 as D (5 bases). V was clipped by 7 bases and J by 3 bases, with 16 bases between them. This CDR3 has 14 amino acids. Germline loops: CDR1 SGHRS, CDR2 YFSETQ. CDR3 in amino acids: CASGPTVLDTEAFF. Here the CDR3 DNA reads TGCGCCAGCGGACCGACAGTGCTGGACACTGAAGCTTTCTTT.